Following are 19 T cell receptor beta chains from one sample sequenced in a study of glioma-infiltrating T cells after dendritic cell vaccination. Using immunoSEQ multiplex PCR, the repertoire was profiled, and TCRdb retains in-frame clones only, with some absent. The table has about 92,000 clones, 80% to 90% seen once. Sequencing was performed on blood, taken before dendritic cell vaccination. The source is a human donor with glioblastoma.

V usage is TRBV7-2 and J usage is TRBJ1-2, with 11 bases fitting TRBD1. The CDR3 spans 14 residues. Per the germline V gene, CDR1 is SGHTA and CDR2 is FQGNSA. The V segment lost 0 bases and the J segment 7 bases; nucleotides outside the gene matches: 1. The CDR3: CASSLAGTGGGYTF. The CDR3 coding sequence is TGTGCCAGCAGCTTAGCCGGGACAGGGGGTGGCTACACCTTC. The full variable domain, rest sourced from reference TRBV7-2 and TRBJ1-2, is GAGVSQSPSNKVTEKGKDVELRCDPISGHTALYWYRQSLGQGLEFLIYFQGNSAPDKSGLPSDRFSAERTGGSVSTLTIQRTQQEDSAVYLCASSLAGTGGGYTFGSGTRLTVV.

The chain recombines TRBV19 with TRBJ1-1; the match to TRBD1 covers 9 bases. Germline CDR1 LNHDA, CDR2 SQIVND (reference sequence). This CDR3 region has 17 residues. The V segment lost 4 bases and the J segment 0 bases; nucleotides outside the gene matches: 9. The CDR3 protein is CASSTDHDRGMNTEAFF. For the CDR3, the DNA is TGTGCCAGTAGTACGGATCATGACAGGGGGATGAACACTGAAGCTTTCTTT. Based on the CDR3 plus reference TRBV19 and TRBJ1-1, the full variable domain is DGGITQSPKYLFRKEGQNVTLSCEQNLNHDAMYWYRQDPGQGLRLIYYSQIVNDFQKGDIAEGYSVSREKKESFPLTVTSAQKNPTAFYLCASSTDHDRGMNTEAFFGQGTRLTVV.

CDR3 DNA sequence: TGTGCCAGCAGCCGACAGTTAATCTCTGGAAACACCATATATTTT. Residues: CASSRQLISGNTIYF. The chain couples TRBV2 to TRBJ1-3; tentatively, D is TRBD1 (5 bases). V lost 6 bases and J lost 0, with 12 bases in between. The CDR3 extends over 15 amino acids. Per the germline V gene, CDR1 is SNHLY and CDR2 is FYNNEI. Full variable domain (outside the CDR3, taken from reference TRBV2 and TRBJ1-3): EPEVTQTPSHQVTQMGQEVILRCVPISNHLYFYWYRQILGQKVEFLVSFYNNEISEKSEIFDDQFSVERPDGSNFTLKIRSTKLEDSAMYFCASSRQLISGNTIYFGEGSWLTVV.

The sample holds one count of this clone. The rearrangement links TRBV28 to TRBJ2-1; 9 bases are shared with TRBD2. The J segment lost 4 bases and the V segment lost 6 bases, leaving 4 bases of the junction unmatched. CDR3 size: 14 residues. CDR1 is MDHEN, CDR2 SYDVKM, per germline. CDR3 in DNA: TGTGCCAGCAGGCGACTAGCGGAGTACAATGAGCAGTTCTTC. Its translation is CASRRLAEYNEQFF. Full variable domain (missing parts from reference TRBV28 and TRBJ2-1): DVKVTQSSRYLVKRTGEKVFLECVQDMDHENMFWYRQDPGLGLRLIYFSYDVKMKEKGDIPEGYSVSREKKERFSLILESASTNQTSMYLCASRRLAEYNEQFFGPGTRLTVL.

The chain links TRBV2 to TRBJ2-2; D is undetermined. V lost 10 bases, J lost 1 base, and 13 bases lay in between. CDR3 length: 14 residues. CDR1 and CDR2 from the germline V gene are SNHLY and FYNNEI. The CDR3 nucleotides read TGTGCCACCACAACAGAAATGAACACCGGGGAGCTGTTTTTT. It translates to CATTTEMNTGELFF. Complete variable domain (other parts from reference TRBV2 and TRBJ2-2): EPEVTQTPSHQVTQMGQEVILRCVPISNHLYFYWYRQILGQKVEFLVSFYNNEISEKSEIFDDQFSVERPDGSNFTLKIRSTKLEDSAMYFCATTTEMNTGELFFGEGSRLTVL.

The V call is TRBV27, the J call TRBJ2-7, with 8 bases aligning to TRBD2. The CDR3 totals 14 residues. Germline-derived CDR1 and CDR2 are MNHEY and SMNVEV (reference sequence). After removal of 4 bases from V and 6 bases from J, the junction contained 8 bases not matched to a gene. The CDR3: CASSSSGLALEQYF. CDR3 bases: TGTGCCAGCAGTTCCTCAGGACTAGCACTCGAGCAGTACTTC.

The genes are TRBV6-1 and TRBJ2-1; 10 bases line up with TRBD1. The V gene end was trimmed by 8 bases and the J gene end by 7 bases; junction bases not matched to a gene: 2. In germline, CDR1 is MNHNS, CDR2 SASEGT. The CDR3 runs to 12 residues. The CDR3 region has the DNA TGTGCCAGCCCGGGACAGGGGAATGAGCAGTTCTTC. It encodes CASPGQGNEQFF.

This chain joins TRBV29-1 and TRBJ2-1; 9 nucleotides align to TRBD2. Germline CDR1 reads SQVTM; CDR2 reads ANQGSEA. J was trimmed by 4 bases and V by 8 bases; bases with no gene match: 9. The CDR3 runs to 14 residues. CDR3 nucleotide sequence: TGCAGCTCTCTTGGGGCGGGAGGGTACAATGAGCAGTTCTTC. Protein product: CSSLGAGGYNEQFF.

The V and J genes are TRBV27 and TRBJ1-5; D remains unclear. Germline CDR1 MNHEY, CDR2 SMNVEV (reference sequence). The CDR3 has 14 residues. V was shortened by 3 bases and J by 0 bases, with 6 bases between the two germline ends. The CDR3 here is CASSFSVSNQPQHF. Written as DNA, the CDR3 is TGTGCCAGCAGTTTTTCGGTTAGCAATCAGCCCCAGCATTTT.

The rearrangement joins TRBV13 to TRBJ1-1; a possible D gene is TRBD1 (5 bases). The germline V gene encodes CDR1 PRHDT and CDR2 FYEKMQ (reference sequence). This CDR3 is built from 13 residues. Trimming removed 10 bases from V and 0 bases from J, with 12 bases in between. The CDR3 region is CATLDSLNTEAFF. The CDR3 DNA is TGTGCCACCCTCGACAGTCTGAACACTGAAGCTTTCTTT.

V and J are TRBV28 and TRBJ1-2; TRBD1 matches at 8 bases. This CDR3 comprises 14 residues. J lost 4 bases, V lost 8 bases, and 9 bases had no gene match. Per germline, CDR1 MDHEN and CDR2 SYDVKM. Here the CDR3 reads CASGGDRITYGYTF. The DNA for the CDR3 is TGTGCCAGCGGGGGGGACAGGATTACCTATGGCTACACCTTC.

V usage is TRBV7-9 and J usage is TRBJ1-4; D perhaps matches TRBD1 (5 bases). V lost 5 bases and J 0 bases, leaving 7 bases between the germline ends. The CDR3 consists of 14 residues. Germline V CDR1 and CDR2: SEHNR, FQNEAQ (reference sequence). The CDR3 nucleotides read TGTGCCAGCAGCCCGGGGGCAACTAATGAAAAACTGTTTTTT. It codes for CASSPGATNEKLFF.

The genes are TRBV5-6 and TRBJ1-1; 11 nucleotides agree with TRBD1. Trimming took 4 bases from V and 11 from J; bases not matched to a gene: 22. The CDR3 extends over 18 amino acids. The germline CDR1 and CDR2 sequences are SGHDT and YYEEEE. DNA of the CDR3: TGTGCCAGCAGCCAACAATCCGGGACAGGGGGTAATCTGCTGGGGGCTTTCTTT. Translating gives CASSQQSGTGGNLLGAFF.

The rearrangement joins TRBV7-2 to TRBJ2-5; D is undetermined. The CDR3 contains 12 residues. Germline V CDR1 and CDR2: SGHTA, FQGNSA. V shed 5 bases and J shed 7 bases, with 11 bases lying between them. The CDR3 bases are TGTGCCAGCAGCCTTTTCGCAGGGACCCAGTACTTC. It codes for CASSLFAGTQYF. Combining the CDR3 with reference TRBV7-2 and TRBJ2-5 gives the whole variable domain GAGVSQSPSNKVTEKGKDVELRCDPISGHTALYWYRQSLGQGLEFLIYFQGNSAPDKSGLPSDRFSAERTGGSVSTLTIQRTQQEDSAVYLCASSLFAGTQYFGPGTRLLVL.

This clone was observed a handful of times. The V call is TRBV5-4, the J call TRBJ2-5; a weak D match, TRBD2 (5 bases). CDR3 length: 13 amino acids. Germline assignment: CDR1 SGHNT and CDR2 YYREEE (reference sequence). V was cut by 0 bases and J by 3 bases, with 6 bases left in between. Here the CDR3 reads CASSLGREETQYF. The CDR3, as DNA: TGTGCCAGCAGCTTGGGGCGGGAAGAGACCCAGTACTTC.

The chain couples TRBV19 to TRBJ2-5, with 10 bases that match TRBD2. V shed 4 bases, J shed 5 bases, and the junction held 7 bases outside the gene matches. Per the germline V gene, CDR1 is LNHDA and CDR2 is SQIVND (reference sequence). The CDR3 sequence is 15 residues long. The DNA of the CDR3 is TGTGCCAGTAGTACGAGCGGGGGGGCCGGGGAGACCCAGTACTTC. Its protein product is CASSTSGGAGETQYF.

This clone has a single count. The CDR3 spells CASSSLGGLGGTQYF. CDR3 DNA: TGTGCCAGCAGTTCGCTGGGGGGGCTAGGGGGGACCCAGTACTTC. The chain has TRBV6-5 and TRBJ2-5; perhaps TRBD2 as D (7 bases). Germline-derived CDR1 and CDR2 are MNHEY and SVGAGI. This CDR3 comprises 15 residues. With 4 bases removed from V and 7 bases from J, the gap between germline ends came to 19 bases.

The genes are TRBV27 and TRBJ2-7, with D possibly being TRBD1 (5 bases). CDR1 is MNHEY and CDR2 is SMNVEV in the germline V gene (reference sequence). CDR3 length equals 15 residues. Trimming took off 6 bases at V and 5 bases at J, with 20 bases between the two ends. This CDR3 is CASSDRIRAPHEQYF. The CDR3 DNA reads TGTGCCAGCAGCGACCGGATCAGGGCACCCCACGAGCAGTACTTC.

The rearrangement links TRBV5-6 to TRBJ1-2, with a possible D match to TRBD1 (5 bases). V was cut by 0 bases and J by 8 bases, with 11 bases left in between. The germline gives CDR1 SGHDT, CDR2 YYEEEE. The CDR3 length is 13 residues. The CDR3 sequence is CASSLEQALGYTF. DNA of the CDR3: TGTGCCAGCAGCTTGGAACAGGCGTTAGGCTACACCTTC. Supplemented by reference TRBV5-6 and TRBJ1-2, the full variable domain reads DAGVTQSPTHLIKTRGQQVTLRCSPKSGHDTVSWYQQALGQGPQFIFQYYEEEERQRGNFPDRFSGHQFPNYSSELNVNALLLGDSALYLCASSLEQALGYTFGSGTRLTVV.